Below, one TCR beta chain is given with its context. This sample is drawn from a study of technical replicates of blood from a few donors. The germline gives CDR1 SQVTM, CDR2 ANQGSEA. With V trimmed by 6 bases and J by 2 bases, 5 bases remained unmatched. This CDR3 comprises 13 residues. The repertoire was sequenced with immunoSEQ multiplex PCR; TCRdb's copy has only in-frame clones and lacks some. The sample lists tens of thousands of clones; nearly 96% were seen once. The receptor was isolated from a human donor in good health. This chain links TRBV29-1 with TRBJ2-5, with 8 bases that match TRBD1. The sequenced sample consisted of T cells isolated from PBMCs. The DNA for the CDR3 is TGCAGCGTCGCGACAGGGGAACAAGAGACCCAGTACTTC. This encodes CSVATGEQETQYF.